These 16 T cell receptor beta chains were all obtained from the same sample, sequenced in a study of CD8+ T cells in alopecia areata. The treatment is: oral pan-JAK inhibitor, 5-10 mg twice daily. Extracted from the samples, RNA was reverse transcribed into cDNA to serve as the sequencing template. Produced via immunoSEQ multiplex PCR; TCRdb's table is partial and in-frame only. The data hold under 150,000 clones, with 82% observed a single time. Sequencing used CD8+ T cells sorted from blood, obtained at week 4, from a patient treated with tofacitinib. All receptors come from a human donor with alopecia areata.

Only a few counts were recorded for this clone. This sequence joins TRBV30 and TRBJ2-7; 9 bases are a match to TRBD1. With V trimmed by 2 bases and J by 6 bases, 8 bases remained unmatched. Germline CDR1 GTSNPN, CDR2 SVGIG (reference sequence). CDR3 length: 14 residues. Here the CDR3 DNA reads TGTGCCTGGAGTAGAGGACAGGGGTCGGGCGAGCAGTACTTC. Encoded protein: CAWSRGQGSGEQYF.

The V call is TRBV2, the J call TRBJ2-5, with 11 bases that match TRBD2. The V gene's germline CDR1 is SNHLY and CDR2 FYNNEI. The ends lost 2 bases at V and 5 bases at J; junction bases unmatched: 1. The CDR3 spans 14 residues. The DNA for the CDR3 is TGTGCCAGCAGTGAAAGACTAGCGGGGGAGACCCAGTACTTC. Encoded protein: CASSERLAGETQYF.

The genes are TRBV4-1 and TRBJ1-6; 7 bases are shared with TRBD1. J was trimmed by 4 bases and V by 0 bases; bases with no gene match: 0. The CDR3 runs 15 residues. Germline V lookup: CDR1 MGHRA, CDR2 YSYEKL. This CDR3 reads CASSQEQGYNSPLHF. CDR3 DNA: TGCGCCAGCAGCCAAGAACAGGGGTATAATTCACCCCTCCACTTT.

The chain recombines TRBV29-1 with TRBJ2-7; 9 nucleotides line up with TRBD1. CDR3 size: 15 residues. CDR1 SQVTM and CDR2 ANQGSEA come from the germline V gene. Losses at the gene ends were 3 bases for V and 3 bases for J; bases not matched to a gene: 9. The CDR3 here is CSVEDPGTGNYEQYF. The CDR3 DNA reads as TGCAGCGTTGAGGATCCAGGGACAGGGAACTACGAGCAGTACTTC.

The chain combines TRBV4-3 with TRBJ1-1, with 10 bases that match TRBD1. The germline CDR1 and CDR2 sequences are LGHNA and YSLEER. The CDR3 covers 14 residues. Trimming took 8 bases from V and 3 from J; bases not matched to a gene: 6. CDR3 protein: CASCRDRGDTEAFF. CDR3 sequence (DNA): TGCGCCAGCTGTAGGGACAGGGGAGACACTGAAGCTTTCTTT.

The chain carries TRBV27 and TRBJ2-2; no reliable D call. V was clipped by 4 bases and J by 1 base, with 4 bases between them. There are 13 residues in the CDR3. CDR1 MNHEY and CDR2 SMNVEV come from the germline V gene (reference sequence). The CDR3 nucleotides are TGTGCCAGCAGTTACCGGAACACCGGGGAGCTGTTTTTT. This gives the protein CASSYRNTGELFF.

This chain connects TRBV13 to TRBJ1-2; TRBD1 agrees at 7 bases. This CDR3 spans 15 amino acids. The germline gives CDR1 PRHDT, CDR2 FYEKMQ (reference sequence). V lost 4 bases and J lost 0; bases outside the gene matches: 5. This CDR3 reads CASSSGQLANYGYTF. CDR3 DNA sequence: TGTGCCAGCAGCTCGGGACAGCTCGCTAACTATGGCTACACCTTC.

The chain recombines TRBV13 with TRBJ2-7; TRBD1 matches at 8 bases. Looked up from germline, CDR1 is PRHDT and CDR2 is FYEKMQ (reference sequence). This CDR3 is built from 14 residues. Losses at the gene ends were 3 bases for V and 7 bases for J; bases not matched to a gene: 8. CDR3: CASSFRQGTREQYF. The CDR3 nucleotides are TGTGCCAGCAGCTTTCGACAGGGGACGCGGGAGCAGTACTTC.

The V call is TRBV30, the J call TRBJ2-7, with 7 bases fitting TRBD1. J lost 3 bases, V lost 2 bases, and 7 bases had no gene match. CDR1 is GTSNPN, CDR2 SVGIG, per germline (reference sequence). CDR3 length: 14 amino acids. For the CDR3, the DNA is TGTGCCTGGAGTCCAGGGACAGCCAGCTACGAGCAGTACTTC. This codes for CAWSPGTASYEQYF.

The chain joins TRBV6-1 to TRBJ2-1; no clear D. The germline CDR1 and CDR2 sequences are MNHNS and SASEGT. This CDR3 is built from 14 residues. V lost 0 bases and J 4 bases, leaving 7 bases between the germline ends. This CDR3 is CASSEALQYNEQFF. CDR3 in DNA: TGTGCCAGCAGTGAAGCGCTACAGTACAATGAGCAGTTCTTC.

The chain has TRBV2 and TRBJ1-2; no firm D call. Trimming removed 5 bases from V and 0 bases from J, with 7 bases in between. Per germline, CDR1 SNHLY and CDR2 FYNNEI. The CDR3 covers 13 residues. The DNA for the CDR3 is TGTGCCAGCAGTCGGACGGCTAACTATGGCTACACCTTC. This encodes CASSRTANYGYTF. Complete variable domain (other parts from reference TRBV2 and TRBJ1-2): EPEVTQTPSHQVTQMGQEVILRCVPISNHLYFYWYRQILGQKVEFLVSFYNNEISEKSEIFDDQFSVERPDGSNFTLKIRSTKLEDSAMYFCASSRTANYGYTFGSGTRLTVV.

This sequence joins TRBV7-2 and TRBJ2-7, with D possibly matching TRBD2 (6 bases). The CDR3 is 14 residues long. V dropped 4 bases and J dropped 4 bases, with 14 bases sitting between them. Germline V gene sequence: CDR1 SGHTA, CDR2 FQGNSA. CDR3 sequence reads: CASSSYRGKYEQYF. CDR3 sequence (DNA): TGTGCCAGCAGCTCGTACCGGGGGAAATACGAGCAGTACTTC.

CDR3 sequence: CAISADRGSTDTQYF. In nucleotides, the CDR3 is TGTGCCATCAGTGCGGACAGGGGGTCCACAGATACGCAGTATTTT. This sequence joins TRBV10-3 and TRBJ2-3, with 10 bases that match TRBD1. The germline V gene encodes CDR1 ENHRY and CDR2 SYGVKD. The J segment lost 2 bases and the V segment lost 4 bases, leaving 3 bases of the junction unmatched. The CDR3 runs 15 residues.

This chain connects TRBV21-1 to TRBJ1-2; the D call of TRBD1 is as the table states it, not checked on the DNA. TRBV21-1 corresponds to a pseudogene. This CDR3 is built from 14 residues. CDR3 DNA: TGTGCCAGCAGCAACGGACAGGGAGGTTATGGCTACACCTTC. Translating it yields CASSNGQGGYGYTF.

The chain joins TRBV7-2 to TRBJ2-5, with D unclear. The germline V and J ends were trimmed by 4 bases and 0 bases, with 6 bases remaining between them. Germline lookup yields CDR1 SGHTA and CDR2 FQGNSA. There are 13 residues in the CDR3. CDR3 sequence reads: CASSSKYQETQYF. The CDR3 nucleotides read TGTGCCAGCAGCTCCAAGTACCAAGAGACCCAGTACTTC.

This chain joins TRBV4-3 and TRBJ2-6; D is perhaps TRBD1 (5 bases). Germline CDR1 and CDR2: LGHNA and YSLEER. The ends were cut back, 2 bases at V and 1 base at J, with 12 bases in the middle. The CDR3 length is 17 residues. CDR3 amino acids: CASSQLGAASGANVLTF. The CDR3 bases are TGCGCCAGCAGCCAACTAGGGGCGGCTTCTGGGGCCAACGTCCTGACTTTC.